This T cell receptor beta chain was captured by sequencing in a study of shared clonotypes between healthy human individuals (dated by TCRdb to about 2020). Regarding the research as a whole: The cohort comprised two women and a few men aged 18 to 49 years. Per donor, three plates each were used for CD4 naive and CD4 memory, two for CD8 naive, and one for CD8 memory. The study deeply sequenced blood TCR repertoires of about 5 healthy adults to estimate repertoire size and the extent of clonotype sharing between individuals. To increase sequencing depth and limit assay-specific biases, different laboratories used diverse techniques to prepare libraries and sequence TCR repertoires. Per donor, leukapheresis produced somewhere between about 0.9 and 9 billion PBMCs. Results and caveats for the whole study, not just this receptor: Pairwise subsampling indicated that sequencing depth was expected to affect the degree of clonotype sharing among donors. Sampling was restricted to blood, and TCR repertoires in tissue are likely to differ from TCR repertoires in blood. The small number of donors limited the genetic and exposure-history diversity represented. Clonotypes shared by all four sorted-subset donors showed higher generation probabilities than non-shared clonotypes. Across four donors, about 4.5% of naive CD4, approximately 3.6% of naive CD8, around 2.5% of memory CD4, and approximately 0.4% of memory CD8 clonotypes were shared. Even with the large sequencing depth, rarefaction of the sorted-subset datasets indicated that sequencing was incomplete. Naive subsets generally had larger estimated clonotype richness than memory subsets.

Trimming costs V 6 bases and J 4 bases, and their ends lie 13 bases apart. CDR1 and CDR2, looked up from the germline V gene, are MRHNA and SNTAGT. From its cysteine to its phenylalanine, the CDR3 spans 14 amino acids. This entry keeps only the CDR3 DNA: 42 bases, framed from base 1. The donors were healthy, HIV-negative adults with no recently reported acute infections or vaccinations. Every donor was a Caucasian adult residing in Nashville, Tennessee, USA. CD4+ T cells were enriched by magnetic negative selection; naive cells were then positively selected on CD45RA, and the negative fraction formed the memory subset. After blood collection by leukapheresis, PBMCs were isolated using Ficoll-Histopaque density gradient centrifugation and then cryopreserved in the vapor phase of liquid nitrogen. Analytical flow cytometry was used to check the purity and quantity of every magnetically sorted T cell population. Genomic DNA was isolated from every sorted fraction and measured by UV absorbance on a Nanodrop 2000c.

TCR CDR3 regions were amplified from genomic DNA by multiplex PCR using the deep immunoSEQ assay. Extracted genomic DNA from each cell subset was distributed evenly across all wells of several immunoSEQ 96-well plates, and each plate was treated as a replicate. Each replicate PCR for sorted subsets received 150 to 250 ng genomic DNA, equal to about 30,000 T cell genomes. Purified libraries were quantified with a Qubit 3.0 fluorometer, sized on a Bioanalyzer 2100, and re-quantified with the KAPA Library Quantification kit. Every immunoSEQ 96-well plate was sequenced on a separate single-read 150-cycle Illumina NextSeq 550 flow cell. In the paper's pipeline: Because the immunoSEQ output included only junctional sequences and no quality scores, the filtering could not be the same as the filtering used for full-length reads. To assign V/J genes and CDR3, sequences were annotated against IMGT germline references using PyIR, a Python wrapper for IgBLAST v1.9. Any read was removed if the V/J assignment was weak (E-value above 1e-6), the CDR3 was missing, or the read contained stop codons, out-of-frame junctions, or ambiguous translated residues. A V3J clonotype was defined by an identical inferred V gene, J gene, and CDR3 amino acid sequence. Percentage overlap between repertoires was computed as shared unique clonotypes divided by the size of the smaller repertoire. Three approaches were used to assess repertoire richness: RTK rarefaction, the Chao1 estimator, and Recon v2.1 estimates of unobserved clonotypes. OLGA was used to compute generation probabilities for all TCRbeta clonotypes that the gDNA method yielded from a few donors. Imported from immuneACCESS, the table was reduced by TCRdb to in-frame sequences with V and J called. These copies leave out some clones; in studies compared against another copy, an unresolved V gene accounts for under half, and the cause of the remainder is not known. D and trimming come from the DNA, and the V and J calls and clone size come from that table. The sample yields roughly 1,100,000 clones; around 74% were counted once. Clones ranked in the top ten supply 1.4% to 1.5% of the sample.

For this clone: Its antigen remains undetermined. No much larger clone exists at a distance of one base, and base qualities are not known.

The clonotype was recovered from a man in his late teens or twenties in good health. Sequenced input: memory CD4+ T cells sorted from blood. The sample's cell subset or site label, decoded: CD45RA-negative fraction. Rearrangement joined TRBV6-4 to TRBJ1-5; the D gene cannot be named for sure. The CDR3 sequence is CASSPEGGNQPQHF. The base sequence is TGTGCCAGCAGCCCGGAAGGAGGGAATCAGCCCCAGCATTTT.